The 24 T cell receptor beta chains below all came from one sample that was sequenced in a study of cytomegalovirus exposure and HLA in healthy donors. Primers included in the PCR were 60 Vbeta and 13 Jbeta primers. The table came from immunoSEQ multiplex PCR; TCRdb's copy has only in-frame clones and leaves some out. The sample data list more than 95,000 clones. Material for sequencing was PBMCs. These receptors were obtained from a man aged 25-45 years in good health and CMV-seronegative.

The V and J genes are TRBV7-9 and TRBJ1-2; no firm D call. In germline, CDR1 is SEHNR, CDR2 FQNEAQ (reference sequence). The CDR3 totals 14 residues. Trimming removed 4 bases from V and 6 bases from J, with 15 bases in between. The CDR3 is CASSSISDGDGYTF. The CDR3 bases are TGTGCCAGCAGCTCTATAAGCGACGGGGATGGCTACACCTTC.

V usage is TRBV27 and J usage is TRBJ1-5; possibly TRBD1 for D (6 bases). Trimming removed 9 bases at V and 6 bases at J, with 21 bases between. CDR3 length: 15 residues. The V gene's germline CDR1 is MNHEY and CDR2 SMNVEV (reference sequence). The CDR3 nucleotides are TGTGCCAGTGCCTGGGGCGGGGGCGGGGGTCAGCCCCAGCATTTT. The encoded protein is CASAWGGGGGQPQHF.

The J gene is TRBJ1-2, the V gene TRBV30; the D is unclear. The germline CDR1 and CDR2 sequences are GTSNPN and SVGIG (reference sequence). Trimming left V 0 bases short and J 0 bases short, with 17 bases between. The CDR3 consists of 17 residues. CDR3 protein: CAWSVFASGPPNYGYTF. Here the CDR3 DNA reads TGTGCCTGGAGTGTATTCGCTAGCGGGCCTCCTAACTATGGCTACACCTTC.

J is TRBJ2-2 and V is TRBV4-3; 7 bases fit TRBD2. Losses at the gene ends were 0 bases for V and 8 bases for J; bases not matched to a gene: 3. The length of the CDR3 is 14 residues. Per the germline V gene, CDR1 is LGHNA and CDR2 is YSLEER. CDR3 loop: CASSQEELAGELFF. As DNA, the CDR3 is TGCGCCAGCAGCCAAGAGGAACTAGCGGGGGAGCTGTTTTTT.

V gene TRBV6-5 combines with J gene TRBJ2-7, with 9 nucleotides matching TRBD1. The junction had 3 bases not matched to a gene; V was cut back by 2 bases and J by 1 base. The CDR3 has 15 amino acids. From germline, CDR1 is MNHEY and CDR2 SVGAGI. The CDR3, as DNA: TGTGCCAGCAGTTACAGGGGGACAGGGTCCTACGAGCAGTACTTC. The encoded protein is CASSYRGTGSYEQYF.

The V gene is TRBV7-6, the J gene TRBJ1-2; D might be TRBD1 (6 bases). There are 12 residues in the CDR3. Germline CDR1 is SGHVS and CDR2 is FNYEAQ. Trimming shortened V by 5 bases and J by 5 bases, and 9 bases separated the two germline ends. In DNA form, the CDR3 reads TGTGCCAGCAGCCCAGGGACATATGGCTACACCTTC. Encoded protein: CASSPGTYGYTF. Looking up the rest from reference TRBV7-6 and TRBJ1-2 gives the full variable domain: GAGVSQSPRYKVTKRGQDVALRCDPISGHVSLYWYRQALGQGPEFLTYFNYEAQQDKSGLPNDRFSAERPEGSISTLTIQRTEQRDSAMYRCASSPGTYGYTFGSGTRLTVV.

The rearrangement joins TRBV6-1 to TRBJ1-1; D gene ambiguous. Germline CDR1 reads MNHNS; CDR2 reads SASEGT. V dropped 6 bases and J dropped 11 bases, with 22 bases sitting between them. CDR3 size: 14 residues. DNA for the CDR3: TGTGCCAGCAGGACCCTGCGGGGAGGACTGGGCGCTTTCTTT. Amino acids: CASRTLRGGLGAFF.

The chain combines TRBV27 with TRBJ2-7, with 10 bases that match TRBD2. Germline CDR1 MNHEY, CDR2 SMNVEV (reference sequence). V gave up 3 bases and J gave up 2 bases; unmatched junction bases: 13. The CDR3 length is 18 residues. DNA for the CDR3: TGTGCCAGCAGTTTTTTGGCTAGCGGGAGTTCCATCCCCTACGAGCAGTACTTC. This encodes CASSFLASGSSIPYEQYF.

This rearrangement joins TRBV5-1 to TRBJ2-2, with 8 bases matching TRBD1. The ends lost 0 bases at V and 2 bases at J; junction bases unmatched: 3. CDR1 SGHRS and CDR2 YFSETQ come from the germline V gene. The CDR3 extends over 16 amino acids. CDR3 sequence reads: CASSLDRGINTGELFF. CDR3 DNA: TGCGCCAGCAGCTTGGACAGGGGGATCAACACCGGGGAGCTGTTTTTT.

The rearrangement uses TRBV7-3 and TRBJ1-1; D possibly corresponds to TRBD1 (6 bases). This CDR3 has 15 amino acids. V lost 0 bases, J lost 2 bases, and 10 bases lay in between. The germline gives CDR1 SGHTA, CDR2 FQGTGA. CDR3 sequence reads: CASSLTGQSNTEAFF. CDR3 DNA sequence: TGTGCCAGCAGCTTAACAGGACAGAGTAACACTGAAGCTTTCTTT.

The rearrangement links TRBV18 to TRBJ2-1, with D possibly TRBD2 on 6 matching bases. Looked up from germline, CDR1 is KGHSH and CDR2 is LQKENI. Trimming cost V 4 bases and J 4 bases, with 14 bases left between them. CDR3 length equals 15 residues. DNA of the CDR3: TGTGCCAGCTCACGGGGTGGCGGGATTTACAATGAGCAGTTCTTC. It specifies CASSRGGGIYNEQFF.

This chain joins TRBV7-3 and TRBJ2-1; 10 bases agree with TRBD2. Per germline, CDR1 SGHTA and CDR2 FQGTGA. J lost 7 bases, V lost 6 bases, and 6 bases had no gene match. CDR3 length: 14 residues. The CDR3 protein is CASSRAGGVNEQFF. DNA for the CDR3: TGTGCCAGCAGTCGAGCGGGAGGGGTTAATGAGCAGTTCTTC.

The chain combines TRBV6-6 with TRBJ1-4, with TRBD1 as a possible D gene (6 bases). From germline, CDR1 is MNHNY and CDR2 SVGAGI (reference sequence). The CDR3 totals 15 residues. V gave up 2 bases and J gave up 12 bases, with 19 bases separating them. The CDR3 loop reads CASSYGRQAEIQLFF. The CDR3 DNA sequence: TGTGCCAGCAGTTACGGGCGACAGGCCGAGATACAACTGTTTTTT.

The rearrangement uses TRBV7-8 and TRBJ1-1; perhaps TRBD1 as D (5 bases). The germline CDR1 and CDR2 sequences are SGHVS and FQNEAQ. Trimming took 1 base from V and 4 from J, leaving 10 bases between them. This CDR3 spans 14 amino acids. This chain's CDR3 is CASSLGRGLTEAFF. The CDR3 DNA reads TGTGCCAGCAGCTTAGGGAGGGGACTCACTGAAGCTTTCTTT.

The rearrangement uses TRBV28 and TRBJ1-5, with 7 bases fitting TRBD1. The V and J ends lost 3 bases and 4 bases, in that order; junction bases with no gene match: 9. This CDR3 spans 16 amino acids. Germline CDR1 and CDR2: MDHEN and SYDVKM. The CDR3 sequence is CASSFSGRGWNQPQHF. CDR3 nucleotide sequence: TGTGCCAGCAGTTTTTCTGGCAGGGGGTGGAATCAGCCCCAGCATTTT.

The rearrangement joins TRBV19 to TRBJ1-1; D is unclear. The CDR3 contains 17 residues. The V gene's germline CDR1 is LNHDA and CDR2 SQIVND (reference sequence). V gave up 6 bases and J gave up 1 base, with 21 bases separating them. The CDR3: CASSPSTLGSRNTEAFF. DNA for the CDR3: TGTGCCAGTAGCCCGTCGACCCTGGGCAGTAGGAACACTGAAGCTTTCTTT.

This chain links TRBV5-6 with TRBJ2-3; tentative D call: TRBD2 (5 bases). Germline loops: CDR1 SGHDT, CDR2 YYEEEE. Deletions cut 1 base from V and 6 bases from J, with 12 bases between. The CDR3 is made up of 14 amino acids. CDR3 in amino acids: CASSLISGKDTQYF. CDR3 bases: TGTGCCAGCAGCTTGATATCGGGGAAGGATACGCAGTATTTT.

J is TRBJ2-5 and V is TRBV11-3, with 8 positions matching TRBD2. This CDR3 has 14 amino acids. The germline V gene has CDR1 SGHNT and CDR2 YENEEA. The V gene end was trimmed by 6 bases and the J gene end by 3 bases; junction bases not matched to a gene: 6. The CDR3 region is CASSFGREEETQYF. The CDR3 DNA reads TGTGCCAGCAGTTTTGGGCGGGAGGAAGAGACCCAGTACTTC.

The rearrangement links TRBV28 to TRBJ2-3; D perhaps matches TRBD1 (5 bases). The CDR3 consists of 13 residues. Germline V CDR1 and CDR2: MDHEN, SYDVKM. Trimming left V 2 bases short and J 6 bases short, with 9 bases between. The CDR3 reads CASSLRPGDTQYF. The CDR3 DNA reads as TGTGCCAGCAGTTTACGTCCAGGGGATACGCAGTATTTT.

V and J are TRBV11-1 and TRBJ2-7, with 7 bases that match TRBD2. Germline trimming cut 3 bases from V and 3 bases from J; bases unmatched to any gene: 8. Germline values: CDR1 SGHAT, CDR2 FQDESV (reference sequence). The CDR3 consists of 15 residues. CDR3 sequence (DNA): TGTGCCAGCAGCTTTGTTGACGGGAGGCACTACGAGCAGTACTTC. Its protein is CASSFVDGRHYEQYF. The full variable domain, completed using reference TRBV11-1 and TRBJ2-7, is EAEVAQSPRYKITEKSQAVAFWCDPISGHATLYWYRQILGQGPELLVQFQDESVVDDSQLPKDRFSAERLKGVDSTLKIQPAELGDSAMYLCASSFVDGRHYEQYFGPGTRLTVT.

The genes are TRBV19 and TRBJ2-1; TRBD2 matches at 13 bases. The ends lost 8 bases at V and 5 bases at J; junction bases unmatched: 6. The CDR3 has 15 amino acids. The germline gives CDR1 LNHDA, CDR2 SQIVND (reference sequence). CDR3 loop: CASGTGTSGNNEQFF. The CDR3 coding sequence is TGTGCCAGTGGAACCGGGACTAGCGGGAACAATGAGCAGTTCTTC.

The chain's CDR3 is CASSQDRGGNNEQFF. The DNA of the CDR3 is TGCGCCAGCAGCCAAGATAGGGGAGGGAACAATGAGCAGTTCTTC. The gene calls are TRBV4-3 and TRBJ2-1; TRBD2 aligns across 7 bases. Trimming took 0 bases from V and 5 from J; bases not matched to a gene: 4. Germline CDR1 reads LGHNA; CDR2 reads YSLEER. The CDR3 consists of 15 residues.

V gene TRBV6-5 combines with J gene TRBJ1-5; 8 bases map to TRBD1. Looked up from germline, CDR1 is MNHEY and CDR2 is SVGAGI. With V trimmed by 6 bases and J by 0 bases, 4 bases remained unmatched. CDR3 length: 15 residues. CDR3: CASSPTGDSNQPQHF. The CDR3 DNA reads as TGTGCCAGCAGCCCGACAGGGGATAGCAATCAGCCCCAGCATTTT.

The chain employs TRBV25-1 and TRBJ2-5; 7 nucleotides align to TRBD1. V lost 5 bases to trimming and J lost 4 bases; unmatched junction nucleotides: 10. Germline V CDR1 and CDR2: MGHDK, SYGVNS. The CDR3 totals 15 residues. Here the CDR3 reads CASSKERGLSETQYF. The CDR3, as DNA: TGTGCCAGCAGTAAAGAAAGGGGGCTATCAGAGACCCAGTACTTC.